Here is one TCR beta chain with its context. CD8 cells regarded as naive lacked CD45RO, were positively chosen for CCR7, and omitted terminally differentiated effector memory CD45RA+ cells. The donors were all Caucasian adults (living in Nashville, Tennessee). This entry belongs to a study of shared clonotypes between healthy human individuals. Clones were sequenced by immunoSEQ multiplex PCR, and TCRdb holds only the in-frame ones, with some missing. This table holds about 2.2 million clones, just under 95% found once. The clonotype was recovered from a man between 18 and 29 years old in good health. Some clones in this sample may be carry-over from other donors' samples. Sequenced input: naive CD8+ T cells from PBMCs.

CDR3 residues: CASSFRRTGPGELFF. DNA of the CDR3: TGTGCCAGTAGTTTCAGGAGGACAGGCCCCGGGGAGCTGTTTTTT. The genes are TRBV19 and TRBJ2-2, with 7 nucleotides matching TRBD1. This CDR3 is built from 15 residues. V was clipped by 5 bases and J by 6 bases; unmatched bases: 9. Germline CDR1 is LNHDA and CDR2 is SQIVND (reference sequence).